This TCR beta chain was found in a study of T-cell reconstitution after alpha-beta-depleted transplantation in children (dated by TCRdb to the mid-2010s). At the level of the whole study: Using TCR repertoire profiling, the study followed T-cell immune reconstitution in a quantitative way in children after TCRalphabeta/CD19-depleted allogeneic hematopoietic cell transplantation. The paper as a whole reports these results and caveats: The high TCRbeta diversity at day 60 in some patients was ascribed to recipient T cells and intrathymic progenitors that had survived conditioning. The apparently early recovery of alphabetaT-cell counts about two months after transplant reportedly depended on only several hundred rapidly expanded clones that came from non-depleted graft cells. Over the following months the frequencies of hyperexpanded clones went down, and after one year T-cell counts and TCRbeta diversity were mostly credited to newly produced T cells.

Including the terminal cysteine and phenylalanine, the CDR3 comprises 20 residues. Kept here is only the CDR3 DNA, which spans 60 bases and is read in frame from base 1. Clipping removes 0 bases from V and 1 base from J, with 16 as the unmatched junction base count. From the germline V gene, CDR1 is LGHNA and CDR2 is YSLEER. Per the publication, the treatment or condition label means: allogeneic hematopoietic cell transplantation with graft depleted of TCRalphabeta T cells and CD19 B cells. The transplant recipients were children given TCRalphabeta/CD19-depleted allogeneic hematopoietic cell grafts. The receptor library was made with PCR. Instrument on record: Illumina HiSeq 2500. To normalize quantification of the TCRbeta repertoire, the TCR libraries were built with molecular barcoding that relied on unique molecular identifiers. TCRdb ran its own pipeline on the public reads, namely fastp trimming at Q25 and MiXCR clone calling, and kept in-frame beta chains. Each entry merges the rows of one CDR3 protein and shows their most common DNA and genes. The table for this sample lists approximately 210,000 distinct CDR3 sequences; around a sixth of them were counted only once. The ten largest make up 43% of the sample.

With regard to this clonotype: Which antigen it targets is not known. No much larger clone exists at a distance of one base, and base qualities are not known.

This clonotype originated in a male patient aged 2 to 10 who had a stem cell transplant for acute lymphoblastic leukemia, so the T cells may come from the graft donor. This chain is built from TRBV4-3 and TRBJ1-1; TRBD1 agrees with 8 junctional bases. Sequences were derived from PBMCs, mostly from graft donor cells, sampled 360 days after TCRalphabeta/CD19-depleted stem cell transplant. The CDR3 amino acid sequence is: CASSQDVYRGTVGWNTEAFF. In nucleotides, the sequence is TGCGCCAGCAGCCAAGACGTTTACAGGGGGACGGTGGGGTGGAACACTGAAGCTTTCTTT.